This T cell receptor (beta chain) is drawn from a study of blood T cell repertoires in COVID-19. V lost 2 bases to trimming and J lost 5 bases, with 18 bases between them. CDR1 is SGHTA, CDR2 FQGNSA, per germline. The CDR3 covers 17 residues. The method was immunoSEQ multiplex PCR; TCRdb's version includes in-frame clones alone and lacks a portion of them. Found here are about 240,000 clones, 85% to 90% of them singletons; the top ten hold 4.1%. Sequenced sample: PBMCs or T cells enriched from blood (not recorded which). This chain links TRBV7-2 with TRBJ1-4, with D maybe TRBD1 (6 bases). The TCR was taken from a woman aged 30 to 39 who had recovered from COVID-19. This chain's CDR3 is CASSLQGTPGWNEKLFF. CDR3 bases: TGTGCCAGCAGCTTACAGGGGACACCCGGATGGAATGAAAAACTGTTTTTT. The whole variable domain, filled in from reference TRBV7-2 and TRBJ1-4, reads GAGVSQSPSNKVTEKGKDVELRCDPISGHTALYWYRQSLGQGLEFLIYFQGNSAPDKSGLPSDRFSAERTGGSVSTLTIQRTQQEDSAVYLCASSLQGTPGWNEKLFFGSGTQLSVL.